This passage covers 28 T cell receptor beta chains from one sample sequenced in a study of blood T cell repertoires in COVID-19. This table comes from immunoSEQ multiplex PCR, and its TCRdb copy is limited to in-frame clones, with some not included. The sample carries 140,000 to 150,000 clones, about 80% recorded once. Sequencing was done on a sample of PBMCs or T cells enriched from blood (not recorded which). These receptors came from a woman aged 50 to 65 who had recovered from COVID-19.

The rearrangement links TRBV5-1 to TRBJ2-1, with 13 bases fitting TRBD2. Germline V gene sequence: CDR1 SGHRS, CDR2 YFSETQ. V trimming: 0 bases; J trimming: 0 bases; junction bases outside the gene matches: 15. The CDR3 runs 22 residues. This chain's CDR3 is CASSLGRTSGGTAPSSYNEQFF. In nucleotides, the CDR3 is TGCGCCAGCAGCTTGGGCCGGACTAGCGGGGGTACAGCCCCTAGCTCCTACAATGAGCAGTTCTTC.

This clone was recorded once. The rearrangement links TRBV7-9 to TRBJ1-1; D is perhaps TRBD1 (6 bases). Looked up from germline, CDR1 is SEHNR and CDR2 is FQNEAQ (reference sequence). The CDR3 runs to 15 residues. Deletions cut 5 bases from V and 5 bases from J, with 18 bases between. In DNA, the CDR3 is TGTGCCAGCAGCGGAAACAACAGGGTTGGGACTGAAGCTTTCTTT. Its protein is CASSGNNRVGTEAFF.

This clone has a handful of counts. The rearrangement joins TRBV18 to TRBJ1-6; 9 bases match TRBD1. Germline CDR1 and CDR2: KGHSH and LQKENI. This CDR3 has 15 amino acids. The V gene end was trimmed by 2 bases and the J gene end by 8 bases; junction bases not matched to a gene: 4. CDR3 amino acids: CASSPSGQGDSPLHF. The CDR3 DNA is TGTGCCAGCTCACCATCGGGACAGGGAGATTCACCCCTCCACTTT.

The rearrangement uses TRBV29-1 and TRBJ1-4, with D possibly being TRBD1 (5 bases). The CDR3 runs to 13 residues. Looked up from germline, CDR1 is SQVTM and CDR2 is ANQGSEA. V was cut by 1 base and J by 5 bases, with 8 bases left in between. DNA of the CDR3: TGCAGCGTTGAAGGGGCAGGGAATGAAAAACTGTTTTTT. Amino acids: CSVEGAGNEKLFF. The variable domain in full, completed from reference TRBV29-1 and TRBJ1-4, reads SAVISQKPSRDICQRGTSLTIQCQVDSQVTMMFWYRQQPGQSLTLIATANQGSEATYESGFVIDKFPISRPNLTFSTLTVSNMSPEDSSIYLCSVEGAGNEKLFFGSGTQLSVL.

This chain's CDR3 is CASSLRLAGGISTDTQYF. CDR3 coding DNA: TGTGCCAGCAGTTTACGGCTAGCGGGGGGGATTAGCACAGATACGCAGTATTTT. This chain links TRBV27 with TRBJ2-3; 12 bases are a match to TRBD2. From germline, CDR1 is MNHEY and CDR2 SMNVEV (reference sequence). The CDR3 has 18 amino acids. J lost 0 bases, V lost 2 bases, and 6 bases had no gene match.

Here the CDR3 DNA reads TGTGCCAGCAGCCCGGGGTTCGAAACTCCCTCGAACACTGAAGCTTTCTTT. It is translated as CASSPGFETPSNTEAFF. The chain joins TRBV28 to TRBJ1-1; D remains unclear. In germline, CDR1 is MDHEN, CDR2 SYDVKM. V lost 6 bases and J lost 1, with 21 bases in between. The CDR3 consists of 17 residues.

This clone is a singleton in its sample. The chain has TRBV3-1 (or the pseudogene TRBV3-2) and TRBJ2-2; weak D call: TRBD2 (6 bases). This CDR3 region has 14 residues. Deletions cut 5 bases from V and 5 bases from J, with 12 bases between. Germline CDR1 and CDR2: LGHDT and YNNKEL (reference sequence). The CDR3 bases are TGTGCCAGCAGCGGGACTGACGGGACCGGGGAGCTGTTTTTT. This sequence encodes CASSGTDGTGELFF.

The gene calls are TRBV11-2 and TRBJ1-1; 7 bases match TRBD1. The V gene's germline CDR1 is SGHAT and CDR2 FQNNGV. V shed 5 bases and J 8 bases; nucleotides not matched to a gene: 8. This CDR3 comprises 13 residues. The CDR3 loop reads CASSAWTGREAFF. In DNA, the CDR3 is TGTGCCAGCAGCGCGTGGACAGGTAGGGAAGCTTTCTTT.

This rearrangement joins TRBV7-2 to TRBJ2-1, with TRBD2 matching over 9 bases. This CDR3 spans 14 amino acids. Germline CDR1 is SGHTA and CDR2 is FQGNSA. Trimming took 8 bases from V and 0 from J; bases not matched to a gene: 2. DNA of the CDR3: TGTGCCAGCGGGCGGGGGGGCTCCTACAATGAGCAGTTCTTC. This encodes CASGRGGSYNEQFF.

This chain uses TRBV25-1 with TRBJ1-3; D uncertain. The V end lost 2 bases, the J end lost 4 bases, and 6 bases lay between the germline ends. Germline assignment: CDR1 MGHDK and CDR2 SYGVNS. This CDR3 contains 13 residues. CDR3 in DNA: TGTGCCAGCAGTGAACTATCCGGAAACACCATATATTTT. This codes for CASSELSGNTIYF.

The CDR3 loop reads CASSLFQGVNSPLHF. The DNA for the CDR3 is TGTGCCAGCAGTTTATTTCAGGGGGTTAATTCACCCCTCCACTTT. The V call is TRBV27, the J call TRBJ1-6; TRBD1 matches at 7 bases. The V gene's germline CDR1 is MNHEY and CDR2 SMNVEV (reference sequence). The CDR3 loop spans 15 amino acids. Trimming cost V 1 base and J 6 bases; bases outside gene matches: 3.

This clone came up once. V gene TRBV5-1 combines with J gene TRBJ2-7, with 13 bases matching TRBD2. CDR3 length equals 16 residues. Germline CDR1 and CDR2: SGHRS and YFSETQ. Trimming cost V 4 bases and J 4 bases; bases outside gene matches: 8. CDR3 sequence: CASSQPPGLAGYEQYF. The CDR3 coding sequence is TGCGCCAGCAGCCAACCCCCGGGACTAGCGGGGTACGAGCAGTACTTC. The variable domain in full, completed from reference TRBV5-1 and TRBJ2-7, reads KAGVTQTPRYLIKTRGQQVTLSCSPISGHRSVSWYQQTPGQGLQFLFEYFSETQRNKGNFPGRFSGRQFSNSRSEMNVSTLELGDSALYLCASSQPPGLAGYEQYFGPGTRLTVT.

The sample holds many counts of this clone. J is TRBJ2-1 and V is TRBV28, with 8 positions matching TRBD2. The ends lost 8 bases at V and 8 bases at J; junction bases unmatched: 11. The CDR3 covers 14 residues. CDR1 and CDR2 from the germline V gene are MDHEN and SYDVKM. The CDR3 loop is CASAFVAGTDEQFF. CDR3 coding DNA: TGTGCCAGCGCATTCGTAGCGGGGACCGATGAGCAGTTCTTC.

The chain carries TRBV12-5 and TRBJ1-1, with D uncertain. This CDR3 comprises 12 residues. CDR1 LGHNT and CDR2 FRNRAP come from the germline V gene. V was clipped by 6 bases and J by 2 bases, with 7 bases between them. This CDR3 reads CASGSSNTEAFF. CDR3 nucleotides: TGTGCTAGTGGCTCGAGCAACACTGAAGCTTTCTTT.

The chain recombines TRBV2 with TRBJ1-5; the D is unclear. V was clipped by 8 bases and J by 9 bases, with 20 bases between them. The CDR3 has 14 amino acids. CDR1 is SNHLY and CDR2 is FYNNEI in the germline V gene. The CDR3 coding sequence is TGTGCCAGCGGGCGGGCCGGGAGTTCGCGGCCCCAGCATTTT. Encoded protein: CASGRAGSSRPQHF.

J is TRBJ2-7 and V is TRBV6-5; 7 bases match TRBD1. Germline V gives CDR1 MNHEY, CDR2 SVGAGI. Losses at the gene ends were 2 bases for V and 2 bases for J; bases not matched to a gene: 6. The CDR3 spans 15 residues. The CDR3 region is CASSYPGTATYEQYF. In nucleotides, the CDR3 is TGTGCCAGCAGTTACCCCGGGACAGCAACCTACGAGCAGTACTTC.

This clone was counted a few times. V and J are TRBV5-1 and TRBJ1-2; maybe TRBD1 (5 bases). Germline lookup yields CDR1 SGHRS and CDR2 YFSETQ. The V and J ends lost 2 bases and 8 bases respectively, with 10 bases between them. The CDR3 totals 12 residues. Written as DNA, the CDR3 is TGCGCCAGCAGCTTCGGGACTGCCGGCTACACCTTC. It is translated as CASSFGTAGYTF.

The chain couples TRBV5-1 to TRBJ2-5, with a tentative D call TRBD2 (7 bases). The germline V and J ends were trimmed by 1 base and 3 bases, with 13 bases remaining between them. CDR1 is SGHRS, CDR2 YFSETQ, per germline. The CDR3 is made up of 15 amino acids. DNA of the CDR3: TGCGCCAGCAGCTTGTTTGGGAGGGGGGAAGAGACCCAGTACTTC. As protein: CASSLFGRGEETQYF.

The genes are TRBV6-5 and TRBJ2-2, with TRBD2 matching over 8 bases. The CDR3 has 15 residues. The germline CDR1 and CDR2 sequences are MNHEY and SVGAGI. Trimming cost V 2 bases and J 3 bases; bases outside gene matches: 2. CDR3 in amino acids: CASSYVTSDTGELFF. CDR3 nucleotide sequence: TGTGCCAGCAGTTACGTGACTAGCGACACCGGGGAGCTGTTTTTT.

The V and J genes are TRBV19 and TRBJ2-6; 7 nucleotides match TRBD2. The CDR3 sequence is 16 residues long. Germline V CDR1 and CDR2: LNHDA, SQIVND (reference sequence). After removal of 7 bases from V and 2 bases from J, the junction contained 8 bases not matched to a gene. The CDR3 loop reads CASTSLGGAGANVLTF. The CDR3 DNA is TGTGCCAGTACCTCTCTGGGGGGGGCTGGGGCCAACGTCCTGACTTTC.

The genes are TRBV5-1 and TRBJ2-6; TRBD1 might be the D (6 bases). V was trimmed by 7 bases and J by 1 base, leaving 12 bases between them. Looked up from germline, CDR1 is SGHRS and CDR2 is YFSETQ. The CDR3 sequence is 15 residues long. CDR3 nucleotide sequence: TGCGCCAGCTGGACAGAACCGTCTGGGGCCAACGTCCTGACTTTC. It translates to CASWTEPSGANVLTF.

This clone occurred once. At one end the junction does not follow the germline gene, possibly because of a read error. This chain joins TRBV28 and TRBJ2-7, with TRBD1 identical over 9 bases. CDR3 size: 12 residues. Looked up from germline, CDR1 is MDHEN and CDR2 is SYDVKM. The CDR3 protein is CASSFGTGRIHF. In DNA, the CDR3 is TGTGCCAGCAGTTTCGGGACAGGGAGGATACACTTC.

This sequence joins TRBV10-3 and TRBJ1-5, with D perhaps matching TRBD1 (6 bases). The CDR3 is 13 residues long. The V gene's germline CDR1 is ENHRY and CDR2 SYGVKD. Trimming took 11 bases from V and 5 from J, leaving 16 bases between them. In DNA form, the CDR3 reads TGTGCCTCAAAGGGGGGGGCCTATCAGCCCCAGCATTTT. It translates to CASKGGAYQPQHF.

The rearrangement links TRBV2 to TRBJ2-6; 7 bases match TRBD1. The CDR3 spans 14 residues. CDR1 SNHLY and CDR2 FYNNEI come from the germline V gene. After removal of 8 bases from V and 2 bases from J, the junction contained 3 bases not matched to a gene. The CDR3 reads CASLDRAGANVLTF. The DNA of the CDR3 is TGTGCCAGCCTCGACAGGGCTGGGGCCAACGTCCTGACTTTC. The whole variable domain, remainder taken from reference TRBV2 and TRBJ2-6, is EPEVTQTPSHQVTQMGQEVILRCVPISNHLYFYWYRQILGQKVEFLVSFYNNEISEKSEIFDDQFSVERPDGSNFTLKIRSTKLEDSAMYFCASLDRAGANVLTFGAGSRLTVL.

There are a few counts of this clone. V usage is TRBV7-9 and J usage is TRBJ2-5; TRBD2 agrees at 8 bases. V trimming: 5 bases; J trimming: 5 bases; junction bases outside the gene matches: 7. Germline V gives CDR1 SEHNR, CDR2 FQNEAQ (reference sequence). The CDR3 covers 14 residues. CDR3 in amino acids: CASSLNGGVETQYF. The DNA of the CDR3 is TGTGCCAGCAGCCTCAACGGGGGGGTGGAGACCCAGTACTTC.

In DNA form, the CDR3 reads TGTGCCAGCAGCTCGGGTGGGCGGGATCAGCCCCAGCATTTT. This codes for CASSSGGRDQPQHF. The genes are TRBV5-4 and TRBJ1-5, with no clear D. The CDR3 consists of 14 residues. Germline CDR1 SGHNT, CDR2 YYREEE (reference sequence). The ends were cut back, 3 bases at V and 5 bases at J, with 12 bases in the middle.

The chain carries TRBV10-3 and TRBJ2-5; TRBD1 matches 9 bases. Germline V gene lookup returns CDR1 ENHRY and CDR2 SYGVKD. After removal of 5 bases from V and 8 bases from J, the junction contained 9 bases not matched to a gene. This CDR3 has 14 amino acids. Written as DNA, the CDR3 is TGTGCCATCAGTAAAGCCGGGACAGGGAACACCCAGTACTTC. Encoded protein: CAISKAGTGNTQYF.

The chain joins TRBV5-4 to TRBJ2-7; possibly TRBD1 for D (6 bases). The V and J ends lost 2 bases and 4 bases respectively, with 13 bases between them. The CDR3 is 14 amino acids. The germline gives CDR1 SGHNT, CDR2 YYREEE (reference sequence). This CDR3 is CASSLREGTYEQYF. The CDR3 DNA is TGTGCCAGCAGCTTACGCGAGGGGACATACGAGCAGTACTTC.